One sample yielded the 21 T cell receptor beta chains listed below, sequenced in a study of T cell responses to AZD1222 COVID-19 vaccine. Sequencing was performed with immunoSEQ multiplex PCR; in TCRdb, only in-frame clones are kept and a portion is missing. The sample consists of some 110,000 clones, roughly 89% of them appearing once. This material consisted of peripheral blood, taken 28 days after the second AZD1222 dose. Receptors originate from an adult who received the AZD1222 COVID-19 vaccine.

Regarding this clone: In the same sample, other DNA sequences code for this CDR3. The chain couples TRBV7-9 to TRBJ2-7, with D possibly matching TRBD1 (6 bases). Germline assignment: CDR1 SEHNR and CDR2 FQNEAQ (reference sequence). V gave up 1 base and J gave up 2 bases, with 9 bases separating them. The CDR3 has 14 residues. The DNA of the CDR3 is TGTGCCAGCAGCTTAGGACAGGCGACCTACGAGCAGTACTTC. It encodes CASSLGQATYEQYF.

This chain links TRBV21-1 with TRBJ2-7; the DNA was not used to check the table's D call, TRBD2. TRBV21-1 is a documented pseudogene. The CDR3 covers 18 residues. The CDR3 bases are TGTGCCAGCAGCAAAGCCTTGGGCGGGAGGGCCCTCTCCTACGAGCAGTACTTC. Translating it yields CASSKALGGRALSYEQYF.

This chain uses TRBV7-3 with TRBJ1-5; no clear D gene. CDR3 length: 15 residues. V lost 2 bases and J lost 0, with 8 bases in between. The germline CDR1 and CDR2 sequences are SGHTA and FQGTGA. CDR3 region: CASSLEAISNQPQHF. CDR3 nucleotides: TGTGCCAGCAGCTTAGAGGCCATTAGCAATCAGCCCCAGCATTTT. The variable domain in full, completed from reference TRBV7-3 and TRBJ1-5, reads GAGVSQTPSNKVTEKGKYVELRCDPISGHTALYWYRQSLGQGPEFLIYFQGTGAADDSGLPNDRFFAVRPEGSVSTLKIQRTERGDSAVYLCASSLEAISNQPQHFGDGTRLSIL.

This chain uses TRBV25-1 with TRBJ2-2; D is uncertain. This CDR3 has 12 residues. Germline CDR1 and CDR2: MGHDK and SYGVNS. V shed 3 bases and J shed 7 bases, with 6 bases lying between them. CDR3 sequence: CASSDRYGELFF. The CDR3 nucleotides are TGTGCCAGCAGTGACAGATACGGGGAGCTGTTTTTT. Supplemented by reference TRBV25-1 and TRBJ2-2, the full variable domain reads EADIYQTPRYLVIGTGKKITLECSQTMGHDKMYWYQQDPGMELHLIHYSYGVNSTEKGDLSSESTVSRIRTEHFPLTLESARPSHTSQYLCASSDRYGELFFGEGSRLTVL.

The J gene is TRBJ2-6, the V gene TRBV19, with TRBD1 matching over 9 bases. This CDR3 region has 17 residues. With V trimmed by 4 bases and J by 0 bases, 4 bases remained unmatched. CDR1 is LNHDA, CDR2 SQIVND, per germline (reference sequence). CDR3 sequence reads: CASSTGTGYSGANVLTF. In DNA, the CDR3 is TGTGCCAGTAGTACCGGGACAGGGTACTCTGGGGCCAACGTCCTGACTTTC.

Only one count was recorded for this clone. The chain couples TRBV11-3 to TRBJ2-7; D possibly corresponds to TRBD2 (5 bases). The CDR3 runs to 12 residues. Trimming stripped 3 bases from V and 6 bases from J, with 9 bases between. Germline V gene lookup returns CDR1 SGHNT and CDR2 YENEEA. CDR3 in DNA: TGTGCCAGCAGCTTTGGACTCCTCGAGCAGTACTTC. This codes for CASSFGLLEQYF.

The CDR3 loop reads CASSTHLPGQGMNTEAFF. CDR3 in DNA: TGCGCCAGCAGTACTCATTTGCCGGGACAGGGTATGAACACTGAAGCTTTCTTT. The chain has TRBV23-1 and TRBJ1-1, with 9 bases matching TRBD1. TRBV23-1 is an ORF, and what it does is uncertain. The CDR3 loop spans 18 amino acids. V gave up 5 bases and J gave up 0 bases; unmatched junction bases: 13.

The gene calls are TRBV28 and TRBJ1-1; a weak D match, TRBD1 (5 bases). This CDR3 spans 14 amino acids. Germline V gives CDR1 MDHEN, CDR2 SYDVKM. Trimming removed 6 bases from V and 0 bases from J, with 11 bases in between. CDR3 loop: CASRKDTMNTEAFF. In DNA, the CDR3 is TGTGCCAGCAGAAAGGACACCATGAACACTGAAGCTTTCTTT.

The rearrangement joins TRBV9 to TRBJ2-3; D unclear. This CDR3 contains 14 residues. V was clipped by 4 bases and J by 0 bases, with 9 bases between them. From germline, CDR1 is SGDLS and CDR2 YYNGEE. The chain's CDR3 is CASSPYGSTDTQYF. CDR3 DNA sequence: TGTGCCAGCAGCCCCTACGGGAGCACAGATACGCAGTATTTT.

The gene calls are TRBV12-5 and TRBJ2-7; D is unresolved. Trimming removed 5 bases at V and 2 bases at J, with 4 bases between. The CDR3 runs 11 residues. CDR1 LGHNT and CDR2 FRNRAP come from the germline V gene. The CDR3 spells CASGPPYEQYF. CDR3 DNA: TGTGCTAGTGGTCCCCCCTACGAGCAGTACTTC. The full variable domain, completed using reference TRBV12-5 and TRBJ2-7, is DARVTQTPRHKVTEMGQEVTMRCQPILGHNTVFWYRQTMMQGLELLAYFRNRAPLDDSGMPKDRFSAEMPDATLATLKIQPSEPRDSAVYFCASGPPYEQYFGPGTRLTVT.

The chain has TRBV28 and TRBJ1-5, with 7 bases fitting TRBD1. The J segment lost 5 bases and the V segment lost 7 bases, leaving 11 bases of the junction unmatched. CDR1 is MDHEN, CDR2 SYDVKM, per germline. This CDR3 contains 15 residues. The DNA for the CDR3 is TGTGCCAGCACAAACGCAGGGGGGGGGTATCAGCCCCAGCATTTT. Protein product: CASTNAGGGYQPQHF.

A word on this clone: Other DNA sequences in this sample translate to the same CDR3. The chain employs TRBV9 and TRBJ2-3; the D gene is possibly TRBD2 (6 bases). Germline CDR1 is SGDLS and CDR2 is YYNGEE. This CDR3 spans 15 amino acids. V was shortened by 1 base and J by 0 bases, with 9 bases between the two germline ends. In DNA, the CDR3 is TGTGCCAGCAGCGTACGGGAGTCTAGCACAGATACGCAGTATTTT. It translates to CASSVRESSTDTQYF.

This clone rates as medium-sized. The chain employs TRBV5-1 and TRBJ1-5; D might be TRBD1 (5 bases). Between the trimmed V and J ends, which lost 4 bases and 3 bases, there was a span of 11 bases. CDR1 and CDR2 (germline): SGHRS, YFSETQ. The CDR3 spans 14 residues. CDR3 loop: CASSPGPNNQPQHF. The CDR3, as DNA: TGCGCCAGCAGCCCGGGACCGAACAATCAGCCCCAGCATTTT. Looking up the rest from reference TRBV5-1 and TRBJ1-5 gives the full variable domain: KAGVTQTPRYLIKTRGQQVTLSCSPISGHRSVSWYQQTPGQGLQFLFEYFSETQRNKGNFPGRFSGRQFSNSRSEMNVSTLELGDSALYLCASSPGPNNQPQHFGDGTRLSIL.

This sequence joins TRBV4-1 and TRBJ2-7; tentative D call: TRBD1 (6 bases). Per the germline V gene, CDR1 is MGHRA and CDR2 is YSYEKL. This CDR3 spans 14 amino acids. The ends were cut back, 1 base at V and 6 bases at J, with 13 bases in the middle. In nucleotides, the CDR3 is TGCGCCAGCAGCCAAGGCTCCGGGACACCCGAGCAGTACTTC. Translating it yields CASSQGSGTPEQYF.

This chain connects TRBV28 to TRBJ2-7; the D is unclear. Between the trimmed V and J ends, which lost 7 bases and 4 bases, there was a span of 17 bases. There are 14 residues in the CDR3. CDR1 MDHEN and CDR2 SYDVKM come from the germline V gene. Here the CDR3 reads CASTPSWTVYEQYF. CDR3 bases: TGTGCCAGCACCCCAAGCTGGACGGTTTACGAGCAGTACTTC.

The genes are TRBV12-3 or TRBV12-4 and TRBJ2-7; 8 positions match TRBD1. Trimming cost V 3 bases and J 4 bases; bases outside gene matches: 2. The CDR3 is 13 amino acids. The CDR3 DNA follows: TGTGCCAGCAGTTTGAACAGGGGGTACGAGCAGTACTTC. Its protein product is CASSLNRGYEQYF.

The V and J genes are TRBV13 and TRBJ2-1; TRBD2 agrees at 11 bases. Looked up from germline, CDR1 is PRHDT and CDR2 is FYEKMQ (reference sequence). Trimming removed 4 bases from V and 1 base from J; junction bases left unmatched: 6. This CDR3 region has 17 residues. CDR3 coding DNA: TGTGCCAGCAGCTCGGGACTAGCGGAAGAATCCTACAATGAGCAGTTCTTC. Amino acid sequence: CASSSGLAEESYNEQFF.

V gene TRBV5-1 combines with J gene TRBJ2-1; D is unresolved. The CDR3 sequence is 15 residues long. CDR1 SGHRS and CDR2 YFSETQ come from the germline V gene. V was clipped by 0 bases and J by 2 bases, with 9 bases between them. The CDR3 bases are TGCGCCAGCAGCTTGGAAGCACCCCCCTACAATGAGCAGTTCTTC. Translation gives CASSLEAPPYNEQFF.

This clone was observed a handful of times. V is TRBV7-8 and J is TRBJ2-2, with 10 bases matching TRBD2. Germline V gene data show CDR1 as SGHVS and CDR2 as FQNEAQ. V lost 7 bases to trimming and J lost 1 base; unmatched junction nucleotides: 3. CDR3 length equals 15 residues. DNA for the CDR3: TGTGCCAGCAAAAGCGGGGGGGTGAACACCGGGGAGCTGTTTTTT. Translated: CASKSGGVNTGELFF.

The V gene is TRBV6-5, the J gene TRBJ1-5; 7 nucleotides agree with TRBD1. Germline V CDR1 and CDR2: MNHEY, SVGAGI. This CDR3 is 14 amino acids long. V lost 6 bases, J lost 7 bases, and 9 bases stayed unmatched. Written as DNA, the CDR3 is TGTGCCAGCAGCTCTAGACAGGGAGGGCAGCCCCAGCATTTT. Translated: CASSSRQGGQPQHF.

The V gene is TRBV6-1, the J gene TRBJ2-1; 8 bases match TRBD2. The J segment lost 7 bases and the V segment lost 3 bases, leaving 8 bases of the junction unmatched. This CDR3 comprises 15 residues. Germline values: CDR1 MNHNS, CDR2 SASEGT. The CDR3 DNA reads TGTGCCAGCAGTGACCGGCTGGCGGGGGGTAATGAGCAGTTCTTC. Protein: CASSDRLAGGNEQFF.